This TCR beta chain was captured in a study of blood T cell repertoires in COVID-19. Study at large: There were acute and convalescent COVID-19 samples, and they came from the United States, Italy and Spain. The cDNA or gDNA used as material had been derived from T cells, B-cell-depleted T cells, or PBMCs.

Germline V CDR1 and CDR2: SGHRS, YFSETQ. Trimming removed 0 bases at V and 5 bases at J, with 17 bases between. The CDR3 covers 16 residues. In the authors' methods: Amplification with reference gene primers provided the estimates of nucleated cell counts. TCRdb's table, derived via immunoSEQ multiplex PCR, lists solely in-frame clones and lacks some. The V and J calls and the clone size are those of that table, but D and trimming were determined from the DNA. The sample carries 150,000 or so clones, approximately 81% recorded once. This chain joins TRBV5-1 and TRBJ2-5; a weak D match, TRBD2 (7 bases). The source of this sequence is a man between 18 and 35 years old with active or convalescent COVID-19. The sequenced sample was peripheral blood. The CDR3, as DNA: TGCGCCAGCAGCTTGGTTCAGGGGAGGGCCCAGGAGACCCAGTACTTC. Its translation: CASSLVQGRAQETQYF.